The T cell receptor (beta chain) under discussion was sequenced for a study of shared clonotypes between healthy human individuals. Overall study: Each donor's CD4 naive and CD4 memory cells filled three plates apiece, CD8 naive two, and CD8 memory one. Study-level results: Clonotype sharing among donors, it was expected, would be affected by sequencing depth.

Sorted-subset replicate PCR reactions contained roughly 200 ng DNA, corresponding to some 30,000 T cell genomes. The repertoire was sequenced with immunoSEQ multiplex PCR; TCRdb's copy has only in-frame clones and lacks some. The repertoire holds around 1.9 million clones, with roughly 95% as singletons. A remark on this clone: As yet, its antigen is unknown.

Germline loops: CDR1 LNHNV, CDR2 YYDKDF (reference sequence). This CDR3 contains 16 residues. Trimming pared 2 bases from V and 0 bases from J, leaving 11 bases between. Selected positively for CCR7 and CD45RO-negative, naive CD8 cells excluded terminally differentiated effector memory CD45RA+ cells. The sequence came from a man between 18 and 35 years old in good health. Some clones in this sample may be carry-over from other donors' samples. Sequenced: naive CD8+ T cells from PBMCs. The chain carries TRBV15 and TRBJ2-1; D might be TRBD1 (6 bases). CDR3 residues: CATSRIGQNSYNEQFF. In DNA, the CDR3 is TGTGCCACCAGCAGAATCGGACAGAACTCCTACAATGAGCAGTTCTTC. Full variable domain (remainder filled in from reference TRBV15 and TRBJ2-1): DAMVIQNPRYQVTQFGKPVTLSCSQTLNHNVMYWYQQKSSQAPKLLFHYYDKDFNNEADTPDNFQSRRPNTSFCFLDIRSPGLGDTAMYLCATSRIGQNSYNEQFFGPGTRLTVL.